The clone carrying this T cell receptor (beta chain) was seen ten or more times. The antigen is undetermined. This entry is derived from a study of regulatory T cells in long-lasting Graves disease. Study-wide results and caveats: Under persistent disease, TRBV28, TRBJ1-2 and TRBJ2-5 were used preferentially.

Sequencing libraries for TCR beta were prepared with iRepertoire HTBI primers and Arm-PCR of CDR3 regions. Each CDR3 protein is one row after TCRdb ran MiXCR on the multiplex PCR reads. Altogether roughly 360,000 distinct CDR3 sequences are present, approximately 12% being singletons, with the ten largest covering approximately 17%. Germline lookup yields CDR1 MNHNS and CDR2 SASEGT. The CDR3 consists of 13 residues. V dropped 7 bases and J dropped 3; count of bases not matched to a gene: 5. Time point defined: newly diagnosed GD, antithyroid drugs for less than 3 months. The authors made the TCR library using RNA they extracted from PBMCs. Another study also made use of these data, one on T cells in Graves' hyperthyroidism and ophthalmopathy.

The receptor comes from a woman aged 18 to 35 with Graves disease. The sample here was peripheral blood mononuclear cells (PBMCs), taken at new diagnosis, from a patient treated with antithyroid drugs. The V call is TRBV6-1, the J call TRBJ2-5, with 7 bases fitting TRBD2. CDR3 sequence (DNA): TGTGCCAGCACCAACGCGGGGGAAGAGACCCAGTACTTC. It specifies CASTNAGEETQYF.